The rows below give T cell receptor beta chains drawn from one sample of a study of blood T cell repertoires in COVID-19. Assay: immunoSEQ multiplex PCR; the TCRdb copy retains only in-frame clones and omits some. The sample lists about 670,000 clones, 85% to 90% seen once, with roughly 0.26% in the top ten. The sequenced material came from peripheral blood. The receptors derive from a woman between 18 and 30 years old with acute or convalescent COVID-19. Each CDR3 is given with its conserved first and last residue. The D gene is left open where the match is weak. The listing skips clone size in some rows; elsewhere it reads once, few, many or a size class.

clone_size j_call d_call v_call cdr3_nt cdr3_aa
- TRBJ2-5 - TRBV9 TGTGCCAGCAGCGTAGGGGGCTACCAAGAGACCCAGTACTTC CASSVGGYQETQYF
- TRBJ2-3 - TRBV14 TGTGCCAGCACAGACAGATTCACAGATACGCAGTATTTT CASTDRFTDTQYF
once TRBJ2-2 TRBD1 TRBV12-3/TRBV12-4 TGTGCCAGCAGGAGGGGGCGCACCGGGGAGCTGTTTTTT CASRRGRTGELFF
- TRBJ2-5 - TRBV4-1 TGCGCCAGCAGCCAAGATAAACTAGTTGGCCGAGAGACCCAGTACTTC CASSQDKLVGRETQYF
- TRBJ1-1 TRBD1 TRBV9 TGTGCCAGCAGCGTGACGGGACAGAGAAACACTGAAGCTTTCTTT CASSVTGQRNTEAFF
- TRBJ1-1 - TRBV7-3 TGTGCCAGCAGCGTCGACGGGGTCACTGAAGCTTTCTTT CASSVDGVTEAFF
- TRBJ2-2 - TRBV6-5 TGTGCCAGCAGTTACGAGAGGGCTGGCGCCGGGGAGCTGTTTTTT CASSYERAGAGELFF
- TRBJ2-7 TRBD1 TRBV13 TGTGCCAGCAGCAGGCGACAGGGGGATTACGAGCAGTACTTC CASSRRQGDYEQYF
- TRBJ1-2 - TRBV23-1 TGCGCCAGCAGTTCTACAGGATTTAACTATGGCTACACCTTC CASSSTGFNYGYTF
- TRBJ2-1 - TRBV6-5 TGTGCCAGCACCACCCCGGGGAGCCAGGTGCAGTTCTTC CASTTPGSQVQFF
- TRBJ2-7 - TRBV9 TGTGCCAGCAGCCCTGACACCACCCGGGGTGGTTCGAGCTCCTACGAGCAGTACTTC CASSPDTTRGGSSSYEQYF
- TRBJ1-2 - TRBV7-2 TGTGCCAGCAGCTTGAATCCCCAGGGTGACGGCTACACCTTC CASSLNPQGDGYTF
once TRBJ2-1 - TRBV11-2 TGTGCCAGCAGCTTGGTGGGGGCCGGGTTGAGGGATGAGCAGTTCTTC CASSLVGAGLRDEQFF
- TRBJ1-2 - TRBV7-9 TGTGCCAGCAGCTTAAATACCGACAGTTTTAGTGGCTACACCTTC CASSLNTDSFSGYTF
- TRBJ2-2 TRBD1 TRBV9 TGTGCCAGCAGCGCCCCCTCAACCGGGACAGGGGGCACCGGGGAGCTGTTTTTT CASSAPSTGTGGTGELFF
few TRBJ2-1 TRBD2 TRBV27 TGTGCCAGCAGTCGCGGGGGGCAATGGTACAATGAGCAGTTCTTC CASSRGGQWYNEQFF
once TRBJ2-3 TRBD2 TRBV3-1/TRBV3-2 TGTGCCAGCAGCCGCCGACTAGCGAACACAGATACGCAGTATTTT CASSRRLANTDTQYF
- TRBJ1-2 - TRBV27 TGTGCCAGCAGTTTGGGGTTTGGTGCGGGCTATGGCTACACCTTC CASSLGFGAGYGYTF
- TRBJ2-1 TRBD1 TRBV4-3 TGCGCCAGCAGCCAAGACGCCGGGACAGGGGGCAATGAGCAGTTCTTC CASSQDAGTGGNEQFF
- TRBJ1-3 - TRBV12-3/TRBV12-4 TGTGCCAGCAGTTTATCAGCCGGGACTGGCACGAATTTT CASSLSAGTGTNF
- TRBJ1-1 - TRBV4-1 TGCGCCAGCAGCCAAGCGCAGCAGGACACTGAAGCTTTCTTT CASSQAQQDTEAFF
- TRBJ1-3 - TRBV5-1 TGCGCCAGCAGCTTGGGGGGGACAACCTCTGGAAACACCATATATTTT CASSLGGTTSGNTIYF
- TRBJ1-3 - TRBV5-1 TGCGCCAGCAGCCTCGCGGGGCGGAACTCTGGAAACACCATATATTTT CASSLAGRNSGNTIYF
- TRBJ1-3 - TRBV5-6 TGTGCCAGCAGCTTGATGAGTAGCTCTGGAAACACCATATATTTT CASSLMSSSGNTIYF
- TRBJ1-1 - TRBV7-9 TGTGCCAGCAGCTTAACAGGGCCGGCTGAAGCTTTCTTT CASSLTGPAEAFF
- TRBJ2-7 TRBD1 TRBV19 TGTGCCAGTAGTATGAGGGGGCTCGCCGTCGACGAGCAGTACTTC CASSMRGLAVDEQYF
- TRBJ1-1 - TRBV25-1 TGTGCCAGCAAAAGGGGGTCAGGGGTATTGGACACTGAAGCTTTCTTT CASKRGSGVLDTEAFF
- TRBJ1-5 - TRBV7-9 TGTGCCAGCGGAGGGTTCAATCAGCCCCAGCATTTT CASGGFNQPQHF
- TRBJ1-5 TRBD1 TRBV5-1 TGCGCCAGCAGCTATGGGACAGGGAATCATCAGCCCCAGCATTTT CASSYGTGNHQPQHF
- TRBJ2-3 - TRBV4-2 TGTGCCAGCAGCCAGGGCGACCCCACAGATACGCAGTATTTT CASSQGDPTDTQYF
once TRBJ1-2 TRBD1 TRBV24-1 TGTGCCACCAGGGGGACAGACCCCTATGGCTACACCTTC CATRGTDPYGYTF
- TRBJ1-3 - TRBV5-4 TGTGCCAGCAGCTACGTACCAGGGTTCTCTGGAAACACCATATATTTT CASSYVPGFSGNTIYF
- TRBJ1-3 - TRBV5-1 TGCGCCAGCAGCTTGGGGACAGCTGGAAACACCATATATTTT CASSLGTAGNTIYF
- TRBJ2-3 - TRBV7-9 TGTGCCAGCAGCTCCACGGGGTCCCACACAGATACGCAGTATTTT CASSSTGSHTDTQYF
- TRBJ1-2 - TRBV7-8 TGTGCCAGCAGCCGAGTTAACAGGGAATACTATGGCTACACCTTC CASSRVNREYYGYTF
- TRBJ2-3 TRBD2 TRBV7-3 TGTGCCAGCAGCTTGGGGACTAGTCCATTCACAGATACGCAGTATTTT CASSLGTSPFTDTQYF
- TRBJ1-1 - TRBV15 TGTGCCACCAGCAGAGATGTGACACTTACTCCTGAAGCTTTCTTT CATSRDVTLTPEAFF
- TRBJ2-1 TRBD1 TRBV5-1 TGCGCCAGCAGCTTGAGGGACAGCTACAATGAGCAGTTCTTC CASSLRDSYNEQFF
- TRBJ1-1 TRBD1 TRBV5-6 TGTGCCAGCAGCATCCGGTGGGCACAGGGGCCGAACACTGAAGCTTTCTTT CASSIRWAQGPNTEAFF